This T cell receptor (beta chain) was recovered during a study of blood T cells in healthy people across ages. This clonotype was found many times. The antigen is not known. The germline gives CDR1 SEHNR, CDR2 FQNEAQ (reference sequence). CDR3 length: 14 amino acids. Trimming removed 4 bases from V and 7 bases from J, with 14 bases in between. Broader study findings: The fall in TCR beta diversity per million T cells was roughly linear with age.

A second PCR of roughly 7 to 11 cycles used a sample-barcoded 5' primer and a J-beta primer mix. A template-switch adaptor that had 12 random nucleotides put a tag on each cDNA molecule. From each sample, at least 2.5 million paired-end reads containing CDR3 were obtained. One entry per CDR3 protein results from TCRdb running MiXCR on the 5' RACE reads. Of some 1.5 million distinct CDR3 sequences in the sample, 28% were seen once. The TCR sequence derives from a woman aged 25 to 39 in good health. The rearrangement joins TRBV7-9 to TRBJ2-1; D is tentatively TRBD1 or TRBD2 (6 bases each). Sequencing used blood. CDR3 sequence (DNA): TGTGCCAGCAGCTCTTCGGGGGCCCGAAATGAGCAGTTCTTC. As protein: CASSSSGARNEQFF.